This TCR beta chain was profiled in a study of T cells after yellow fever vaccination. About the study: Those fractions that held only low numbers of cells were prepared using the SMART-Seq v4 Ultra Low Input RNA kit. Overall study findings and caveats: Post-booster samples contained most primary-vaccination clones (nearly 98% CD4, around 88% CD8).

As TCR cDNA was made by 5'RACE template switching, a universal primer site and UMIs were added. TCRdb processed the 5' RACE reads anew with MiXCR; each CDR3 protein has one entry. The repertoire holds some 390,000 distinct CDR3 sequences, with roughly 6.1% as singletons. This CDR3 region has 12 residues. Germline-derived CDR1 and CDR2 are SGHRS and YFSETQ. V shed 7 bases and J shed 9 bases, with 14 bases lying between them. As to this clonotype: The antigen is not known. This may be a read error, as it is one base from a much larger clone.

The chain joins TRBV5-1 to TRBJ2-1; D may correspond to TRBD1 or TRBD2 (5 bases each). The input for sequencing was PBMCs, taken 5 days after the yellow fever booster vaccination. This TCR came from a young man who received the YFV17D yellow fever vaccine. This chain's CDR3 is CASGAPGSEQFF. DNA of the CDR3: TGCGCCAGCGGCGCCCCAGGGAGTGAGCAGTTCTTC.